A selection of T cell receptor beta chains follows, all from one sample in a study of neoadjuvant anti-PD-1 for oral cavity cancer. The data were produced by immunoSEQ multiplex PCR, yet TCRdb's version contains in-frame clones alone and is incomplete. Among 14,000 or so clones, 50% to 70% were seen once, and the ten largest hold 2.4%. The sequences come from PBMCs, collected before nivolumab (anti-PD-1) treatment. All receptors come from a person between 40 and 80 years old with oral cavity squamous cell carcinoma. The CDR3 runs from the conserved cysteine through the conserved F or W. The order of the fields is V gene, clone size, D gene, J gene, CDR3 DNA, CDR3 protein. D genes are given only for firm matches. Only part of the rows carry a size: once, few, many, or a class if the clone is expanded.

v_gene: TRBV15
abundance: -
d_gene: -
j_gene: TRBJ2-3
CDR3nt: TGTGCCACCAGCAGTGGGGAAGTAGGGAGTACGCAGTATTTT
CDR3aa: CATSSGEVGSTQYF

v_gene: TRBV7-2
abundance: -
d_gene: -
j_gene: TRBJ2-1
CDR3nt: TGTGCCAGCAGCTACCGGAGAAACTCCTACAATGAGCAGTTCTTC
CDR3aa: CASSYRRNSYNEQFF

v_gene: TRBV2
abundance: few
d_gene: -
j_gene: TRBJ1-1
CDR3nt: TGTGCCAGCACCCCCAGGATCACTGGACGGACTGAAGCTTTCTTT
CDR3aa: CASTPRITGRTEAFF

v_gene: TRBV10-2
abundance: -
d_gene: -
j_gene: TRBJ1-5
CDR3nt: TGCGCCACCGGGGAGGGAGGGGGTCAGCCCCAGCATTTT
CDR3aa: CATGEGGGQPQHF

v_gene: TRBV11-2
abundance: few
d_gene: -
j_gene: TRBJ1-1
CDR3nt: TGTGCCAGCAGTTTAACAACAGGGAACACTGAAGCTTTCTTT
CDR3aa: CASSLTTGNTEAFF

v_gene: TRBV9
abundance: -
d_gene: TRBD1
j_gene: TRBJ1-5
CDR3nt: TGTGCCAGCAGCGTGGGGACAGGCTATCAGCCCCAGCATTTT
CDR3aa: CASSVGTGYQPQHF

v_gene: TRBV2
abundance: -
d_gene: -
j_gene: TRBJ2-5
CDR3nt: TGTGCCAGCAGTGAGTGGACTGAAGAGACCCAGTACTTC
CDR3aa: CASSEWTEETQYF

v_gene: TRBV9
abundance: -
d_gene: TRBD1
j_gene: TRBJ2-1
CDR3nt: TGTGCCAGCAGCGCCTCGGACAGGGTATTCGATGAGCAGTTCTTC
CDR3aa: CASSASDRVFDEQFF

v_gene: TRBV5-4
abundance: -
d_gene: -
j_gene: TRBJ1-1
CDR3nt: TGTGCCAGCAGCTTGGCCCCAGGGGCGCAATCTGAAGCTTTCTTT
CDR3aa: CASSLAPGAQSEAFF

v_gene: TRBV2
abundance: -
d_gene: -
j_gene: TRBJ2-3
CDR3nt: TGTGCCAGCAGTGAGCCAAGCGCTTTCACAGATACGCAGTATTTT
CDR3aa: CASSEPSAFTDTQYF

v_gene: TRBV27
abundance: -
d_gene: -
j_gene: TRBJ2-1
CDR3nt: TGTGCCAGCAGTTCCCTAGTGGGTGAGCAGTTCTTC
CDR3aa: CASSSLVGEQFF

v_gene: TRBV11-2
abundance: -
d_gene: -
j_gene: TRBJ2-2
CDR3nt: TGTGCCAGCAGCTCTGGACTTTTGAACACCGGGGAGCTGTTTTTT
CDR3aa: CASSSGLLNTGELFF

v_gene: TRBV7-8
abundance: -
d_gene: TRBD1
j_gene: TRBJ2-2
CDR3nt: TGTGCCAGCAGATCGGGACAGGGTTTTACCGGGGAGCTGTTTTTT
CDR3aa: CASRSGQGFTGELFF

v_gene: TRBV27
abundance: -
d_gene: TRBD2
j_gene: TRBJ2-1
CDR3nt: TGTGCCAGCATGAGCGGGAGCTCCTACAATGAGCAGTTCTTC
CDR3aa: CASMSGSSYNEQFF

v_gene: TRBV5-5
abundance: few
d_gene: TRBD1
j_gene: TRBJ2-2
CDR3nt: TGTGCCAGCAGCTTGGGTGGGACAGGGTTGAACACCGGGGAGCTGTTTTTT
CDR3aa: CASSLGGTGLNTGELFF

v_gene: TRBV7-9
abundance: few
d_gene: TRBD2
j_gene: TRBJ2-7
CDR3nt: TGTGCCAGCAGCCGACTAGCGGGAGTGGTCGACGAGCAGTACTTC
CDR3aa: CASSRLAGVVDEQYF

v_gene: TRBV11-3
abundance: -
d_gene: -
j_gene: TRBJ2-3
CDR3nt: TGTGCCAGCAGCTTAGTCCTCACAGATACGCAGTATTTT
CDR3aa: CASSLVLTDTQYF

v_gene: TRBV6-1
abundance: -
d_gene: TRBD2
j_gene: TRBJ2-1
CDR3nt: TGTGCCAGCAGTGAAGCGAATAGCGGGGTGTACAATGAGCAGTTCTTC
CDR3aa: CASSEANSGVYNEQFF

v_gene: TRBV6-6
abundance: -
d_gene: -
j_gene: TRBJ2-3
CDR3nt: TGTGCCAGCAGTTACGATTCCCCTCCAGATACGCAGTATTTT
CDR3aa: CASSYDSPPDTQYF

v_gene: TRBV28
abundance: few
d_gene: -
j_gene: TRBJ1-1
CDR3nt: TGTGCCAGCAGTTTTCGGAATTTGAACACTGAAGCTTTCTTT
CDR3aa: CASSFRNLNTEAFF

v_gene: TRBV7-3
abundance: -
d_gene: TRBD2
j_gene: TRBJ2-7
CDR3nt: TGTGCCAGCAGCCCCCACAGCGGGGGGGGCGAGCAGTACTTC
CDR3aa: CASSPHSGGGEQYF

v_gene: TRBV6-1
abundance: -
d_gene: -
j_gene: TRBJ2-3
CDR3nt: TGTGCCAGCAGTGAAGCGGGGGGGCTCACAGATACGCAGTATTTT
CDR3aa: CASSEAGGLTDTQYF

v_gene: TRBV29-1
abundance: -
d_gene: -
j_gene: TRBJ1-2
CDR3nt: TGCAGCGTCCCAGGACGGTCCGGCGGCTACACCTTC
CDR3aa: CSVPGRSGGYTF

v_gene: TRBV27
abundance: -
d_gene: TRBD1
j_gene: TRBJ2-7
CDR3nt: TGTGCCAGCAGCGGGTCGGGACAGGGAGAAGACGAGCAGTACTTC
CDR3aa: CASSGSGQGEDEQYF

v_gene: TRBV18
abundance: -
d_gene: -
j_gene: TRBJ1-5
CDR3nt: TGTGCCAGCTCACCGAACCCTTACTTAACAGGCCAGCCCCAGCATTTT
CDR3aa: CASSPNPYLTGQPQHF

v_gene: TRBV19
abundance: -
d_gene: -
j_gene: TRBJ1-5
CDR3nt: TGTGCCAGTAGTCCTCGAGGGGACCTTAGCAATCAGCCCCAGCATTTT
CDR3aa: CASSPRGDLSNQPQHF

v_gene: TRBV9
abundance: -
d_gene: -
j_gene: TRBJ1-6
CDR3nt: TGTGCCAGCAGCGGGAGGGGAAAGGGATCACCCCTCCACTTT
CDR3aa: CASSGRGKGSPLHF

v_gene: TRBV9
abundance: -
d_gene: -
j_gene: TRBJ1-5
CDR3nt: TGTGCCAGCAGCCCCCGGACGGGGGCCGGTCAGCCCCAGCATTTT
CDR3aa: CASSPRTGAGQPQHF

v_gene: TRBV30
abundance: -
d_gene: TRBD2
j_gene: TRBJ2-5
CDR3nt: TGTGCCTGGAGCGGGAGGCGCGGGACCCAGTACTTC
CDR3aa: CAWSGRRGTQYF